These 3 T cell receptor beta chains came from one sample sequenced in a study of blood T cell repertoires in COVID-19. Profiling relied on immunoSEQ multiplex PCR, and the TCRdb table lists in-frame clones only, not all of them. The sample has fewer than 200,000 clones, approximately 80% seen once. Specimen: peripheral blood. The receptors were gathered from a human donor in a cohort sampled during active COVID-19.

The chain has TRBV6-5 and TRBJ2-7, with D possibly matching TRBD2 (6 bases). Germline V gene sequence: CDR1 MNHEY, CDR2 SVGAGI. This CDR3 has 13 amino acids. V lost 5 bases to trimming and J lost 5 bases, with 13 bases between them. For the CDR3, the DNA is TGTGCCAGCAGTATAGGAGGGGCTGACGAGCAGTACTTC. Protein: CASSIGGADEQYF.

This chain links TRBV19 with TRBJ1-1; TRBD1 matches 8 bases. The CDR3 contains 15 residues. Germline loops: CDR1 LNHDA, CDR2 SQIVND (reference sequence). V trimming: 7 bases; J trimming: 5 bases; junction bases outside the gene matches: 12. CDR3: CASNTYRGFETEAFF. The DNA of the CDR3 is TGTGCCAGTAATACGTACAGGGGGTTTGAGACTGAAGCTTTCTTT.

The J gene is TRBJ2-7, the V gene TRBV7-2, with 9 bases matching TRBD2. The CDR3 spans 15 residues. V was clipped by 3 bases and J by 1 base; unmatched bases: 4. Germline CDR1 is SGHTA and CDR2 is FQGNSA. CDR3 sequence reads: CASSFRLAGSYEQYF. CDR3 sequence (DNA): TGTGCCAGCAGCTTTCGCCTAGCGGGGTCCTACGAGCAGTACTTC.